The 10 T cell receptor beta chains listed next were all sequenced from one sample in a study of blood T cell repertoires in COVID-19. The assay was immunoSEQ multiplex PCR, and TCRdb's table has in-frame clones only and misses some. The table shows about 200,000 clones, with 70% to 90% occurring only once. Sequenced: peripheral blood. The receptor source for this set is a man in his forties with active or convalescent COVID-19.

The V gene is TRBV13, the J gene TRBJ2-3, with D unresolved. The V end was cut by 5 bases, the J end by 2 bases, with 5 bases between. CDR3 length equals 12 residues. The V gene's germline CDR1 is PRHDT and CDR2 FYEKMQ (reference sequence). DNA of the CDR3: TGTGCCAGCAGCCTTCTCACAGATACGCAGTATTTT. Translated, it gives CASSLLTDTQYF.

The chain couples TRBV3-1 (or the pseudogene TRBV3-2) to TRBJ1-5; D not resolved. Germline V gives CDR1 LGHDT, CDR2 YNNKEL (reference sequence). The ends were cut back, 1 base at V and 11 bases at J, with 12 bases in the middle. There are 13 residues in the CDR3. CDR3 protein: CASSQAGSQAQHF. For the CDR3, the DNA is TGTGCCAGCAGCCAAGCCGGGTCGCAAGCCCAGCATTTT.

CDR3 nucleotides: TGTGCCAGCAGCCCCACTAGGGCCGGCGGGGCTTTCTTT. Its protein is CASSPTRAGGAFF. V is TRBV11-3 and J is TRBJ1-1; D is uncertain. The V and J ends lost 5 bases and 11 bases respectively, with 18 bases between them. CDR3 size: 13 residues. Germline-derived CDR1 and CDR2 are SGHNT and YENEEA.

The chain uses TRBV6-5 and TRBJ2-7; no clear D. The CDR3 contains 15 residues. Germline V gene lookup returns CDR1 MNHEY and CDR2 SVGAGI. The V end was cut by 0 bases, the J end by 3 bases, with 12 bases between. CDR3 DNA sequence: TGTGCCAGCAGTTACTCGAGCAGGTTAGGCTACGAGCAGTACTTC. As protein: CASSYSSRLGYEQYF.

CDR3 DNA sequence: TGTGCCAGCAGTTCCACAGGGATTTATAGCAATCAGCCCCAGCATTTT. It specifies CASSSTGIYSNQPQHF. The rearrangement uses TRBV28 and TRBJ1-5, with D maybe TRBD1 (6 bases). V was shortened by 4 bases and J by 0 bases, with 13 bases between the two germline ends. The germline CDR1 and CDR2 sequences are MDHEN and SYDVKM. The CDR3 has 16 amino acids.

In this sample, this clone turned up once. This chain uses TRBV3-1 (or the pseudogene TRBV3-2) with TRBJ2-3, with TRBD2 identical over 11 bases. Trimming removed 4 bases from V and 3 bases from J; junction bases left unmatched: 9. The CDR3 runs to 17 residues. CDR1 is LGHDT, CDR2 YNNKEL, per germline (reference sequence). CDR3 region: CASSLLIGTSGTDTQYF. Written as DNA, the CDR3 is TGTGCCAGCAGCCTACTCATAGGGACTAGCGGAACAGATACGCAGTATTTT.

Details on this clone: Other DNA sequences in this specimen translate into the identical CDR3. V usage is TRBV7-7 and J usage is TRBJ2-1; D is perhaps TRBD1 (6 bases). The CDR3 consists of 15 residues. CDR1 and CDR2 from the germline V gene are SSHAT and FNYEAQ (reference sequence). The V end lost 5 bases, the J end lost 0 bases, and 11 bases lay between the germline ends. The CDR3 region is CASSQTGSSYNEQFF. The CDR3 nucleotides are TGTGCCAGCAGCCAAACAGGGAGCTCCTACAATGAGCAGTTCTTC.

This clone was picked up a small number of times. The rearrangement links TRBV18 to TRBJ1-5; D is possibly TRBD1 (6 bases). The germline CDR1 and CDR2 sequences are KGHSH and LQKENI. CDR3 length: 15 residues. The V end lost 4 bases, the J end lost 0 bases, and 10 bases lay between the germline ends. CDR3 loop: CASSLQGYSNQPQHF. CDR3 bases: TGTGCCAGCTCACTACAGGGTTATAGCAATCAGCCCCAGCATTTT.

The rearrangement links TRBV2 to TRBJ2-6; maybe TRBD1 (5 bases). Deletions cut 2 bases from V and 0 bases from J, with 17 bases between. In germline, CDR1 is SNHLY, CDR2 FYNNEI. The CDR3 spans 19 residues. CDR3 coding DNA: TGTGCCAGCAGTGAAAGGACACGAACCCTCCTCTCTGGGGCCAACGTCCTGACTTTC. This gives the protein CASSERTRTLLSGANVLTF.

This chain joins TRBV4-1 and TRBJ2-5, with 15 bases aligning to TRBD2. Germline V lookup: CDR1 MGHRA, CDR2 YSYEKL. The CDR3 runs to 17 residues. The V segment lost 3 bases and the J segment 1 base; nucleotides outside the gene matches: 3. In DNA, the CDR3 is TGCGCCAGCAGCCAGGGGACTAGCGGGGGGCTCCAAGAGACCCAGTACTTC. Translated, it gives CASSQGTSGGLQETQYF.